The rows below give T cell receptor beta chains drawn from one sample of a study of CD8 T cells in Susac syndrome. TCRdb itself ran the immunoSEQ multiplex PCR reads through MiXCR, one entry per CDR3 protein. The sample shows under 150,000 distinct CDR3 sequences, 94% of them seen only once. Input material: CD8+ T cells from PBMCs. These receptors were collected from a human donor in good health. Each CDR3 is given with its conserved first and last residue. D genes are given only for firm matches. Not every row has a clone size; where given, it reads once, few, many or a size class.

clone_size,d_call,j_call,v_call,cdr3_aa,cdr3_nt
few,NA,TRBJ2-1,TRBV7-9,CASSLASNEQFF,TGTGCCAGCAGCTTAGCTAGCAATGAGCAGTTCTTC
NA,NA,TRBJ2-7,TRBV27,CASSLGLGYEQYF,TGTGCCAGCAGTTTAGGGCTAGGGTACGAGCAGTACTTC
NA,TRBD1,TRBJ2-1,TRBV30,CAWSVRQGDEQFF,TGTGCCTGGAGTGTAAGACAGGGGGATGAGCAGTTCTTC
NA,TRBD1,TRBJ1-2,TRBV29-1,CSVLGQGRSGYTF,TGCAGCGTTCTAGGACAGGGAAGAAGTGGCTACACCTTC
NA,NA,TRBJ2-7,TRBV21-1,CASSKVAGLGEEQYF,TGTGCCAGCAGCAAAGTAGCTGGGCTCGGGGAGGAGCAGTACTTC
once,NA,TRBJ1-3,TRBV30,CAWSIRAGLTSGNTIYF,TGTGCCTGGAGCATAAGGGCCGGACTAACAAGCGGAAACACCATATATTTT
NA,NA,TRBJ2-7,TRBV30,CAFRSGLVYEQYF,TGTGCCTTCCGCTCGGGGTTAGTCTACGAGCAGTACTTC
NA,TRBD2,TRBJ2-3,TRBV20-1,CSARRLAGRGSTDTQYF,TGCAGTGCTAGGAGACTAGCGGGGAGGGGAAGCACAGATACGCAGTATTTT
NA,TRBD2,TRBJ2-1,TRBV4-1,CASSQDRLAGLGFYNEQFF,TGCGCCAGCAGCCAAGACCGTCTAGCGGGACTAGGATTCTACAATGAGCAGTTCTTC
NA,TRBD2,TRBJ2-7,TRBV9,CASSVEGLENEQYF,TGTGCCAGCAGCGTAGAGGGACTAGAAAACGAGCAGTACTTC
NA,NA,TRBJ1-1,TRBV12-3/TRBV12-4,CASSLWFGIGSNTEAFF,TGTGCCAGCAGTTTATGGTTCGGGATAGGGAGTAACACTGAAGCTTTCTTT
NA,NA,TRBJ2-7,TRBV20-1,CSASGLVFYEQYF,TGCAGTGCTTCGGGACTGGTATTCTACGAGCAGTACTTC
NA,TRBD2,TRBJ2-3,TRBV27,CASRDASGMGQTQYF,TGTGCCAGCAGGGACGCTAGCGGGATGGGACAGACGCAGTATTTT
NA,NA,TRBJ1-5,TRBV27,CASSKGESNQPQHF,TGTGCCAGCAGTAAAGGGGAGAGCAATCAGCCCCAGCATTTT
NA,NA,TRBJ2-7,TRBV7-9,CASSFPSGHEQYF,TGTGCCAGCAGTTTCCCGTCCGGCCACGAGCAGTACTTC
NA,NA,TRBJ1-5,TRBV30,CAWPTEFGNQPQHF,TGTGCCTGGCCAACAGAGTTTGGCAATCAGCCCCAGCATTTT
NA,NA,TRBJ2-7,TRBV30,CAWSVRDHSYEQYF,TGTGCCTGGAGTGTACGGGACCACTCCTACGAGCAGTACTTC
NA,NA,TRBJ2-5,TRBV27,CASSFSPSETQYF,TGTGCCAGCAGTTTCTCCCCCTCAGAGACCCAGTACTTC
NA,TRBD2,TRBJ2-3,TRBV7-8,CASSPYRSGNRTDTQYF,TGTGCCAGCAGCCCCTATAGAAGCGGGAATCGCACAGATACGCAGTATTTT
NA,NA,TRBJ1-2,TRBV14,CASSDGQTYGYTF,TGTGCCAGCAGCGATGGACAGACCTATGGCTACACCTTC
NA,NA,TRBJ1-1,TRBV9,CASSEPPWTVNGFEAFF,TGTGCCAGCAGCGAGCCCCCCTGGACAGTCAATGGTTTTGAAGCTTTCTTT
once,NA,TRBJ2-7,TRBV7-9,CAWEQGDEQYF,TGTGCCTGGGAACAAGGGGACGAGCAGTACTTC
NA,NA,TRBJ2-6,TRBV2,CAKNSGDTGANVLTF,TGTGCCAAAAATTCGGGAGATACTGGGGCCAACGTCCTGACTTTC
NA,TRBD1,TRBJ2-7,TRBV27,CASNGQGAHEQYF,TGTGCCAGCAACGGACAGGGGGCCCACGAGCAGTACTTC
NA,TRBD2,TRBJ2-1,TRBV19,CASKIAGGDYNEQFF,TGTGCCAGTAAAATAGCGGGAGGGGATTACAATGAGCAGTTCTTC
NA,NA,TRBJ2-2,TRBV5-8,CASSDQYTGELFF,TGTGCCAGCAGCGACCAGTACACCGGGGAGCTGTTTTTT
NA,NA,TRBJ2-5,TRBV4-3,CASSQWDGPETQYF,TGCGCCAGCAGCCAATGGGACGGCCCGGAGACCCAGTACTTC
NA,NA,TRBJ2-2,TRBV20-1,CSARGGQMANTGELFF,TGCAGTGCTAGAGGAGGACAGATGGCTAACACCGGGGAGCTGTTTTTT
NA,NA,TRBJ1-1,TRBV29-1,CSVETETEAFF,TGCAGCGTTGAGACAGAAACTGAAGCTTTCTTT
NA,NA,TRBJ2-3,TRBV28,CASSWDLTDTQYF,TGTGCCAGCAGTTGGGACTTAACAGATACGCAGTATTTT
NA,NA,TRBJ2-7,TRBV11-2,CASSGGFYEQYF,TGTGCCAGCAGCGGGGGTTTCTACGAGCAGTACTTC
NA,NA,TRBJ2-2,TRBV11-2,CASSPFPQQRGANTGELFF,TGTGCCAGCAGCCCCTTTCCCCAACAAAGAGGCGCGAACACCGGGGAGCTGTTTTTT
NA,NA,TRBJ1-2,TRBV14,CASSYVLGVGREDYGYTF,TGTGCCAGCAGCTACGTACTGGGCGTCGGCAGGGAGGACTATGGCTACACCTTC